The clone carrying this T cell receptor (beta chain) was seen a handful of times. Trimming took 5 bases from V and 4 from J, leaving 16 bases between them. The CDR3 extends over 15 amino acids. Germline V gene lookup returns CDR1 PRHDT and CDR2 FYEKMQ (reference sequence). This sample is part of a study of T cells in Graves' hyperthyroidism and ophthalmopathy. On the study more broadly: Staff took peripheral blood when the initial diagnosis was made, before any treatment began.

Ophthalmopathy cases met thresholds of Clinical Activity Score at least 3, NOSPECS grade at least 4 and duration under 3 months. Diagnosis rested on symptoms, serum thyroxine and TRAb, thyroid ultrasound, and orbital computed tomography. It was RNA transcripts that yielded the amplified TCR beta CDR3 regions. The TCR CDR3 was amplified in a first-round RT-PCR using the HTBI primer set. TCRdb independently ran MiXCR on the multiplex PCR reads; one entry per CDR3 protein. The sample gives hundreds of thousands of distinct CDR3 sequences, 20% to 25% of which show up once; 30% to 40% is in the top ten. This receptor was identified in a man between 25 and 39 years old with Graves' ophthalmopathy. V usage is TRBV13 and J usage is TRBJ2-3, with D possibly matching TRBD2 (6 bases). The material sequenced was blood. Here the CDR3 DNA reads TGTGCCAGCAGCCCTGGGACTTTAGGGGCAGATACGCAGTATTTT. It specifies CASSPGTLGADTQYF.